What follows are 8 T cell receptor beta chains derived from one specimen sequenced in a study of CD8+ T cells in alopecia areata. After isolation, RNA underwent reverse transcription to generate cDNA as the sequencing template. Here immunoSEQ multiplex PCR was the method, and the copy in TCRdb shows in-frame clones only, minus some. The table lists about 64,000 clones, about 44% of them singletons. Sequencing was done on a sample of NKG2D-low CD8+ T cells sorted from blood. The receptors shown here come from a human donor with alopecia areata.

This clone was counted a few times. The CDR3 here is CASSLEDYNEQFF. The CDR3 coding sequence is TGCGCCAGCAGCCTTGAGGACTACAATGAGCAGTTCTTC. This chain joins TRBV4-3 and TRBJ2-1; D is unresolved. V lost 4 bases and J 3 bases, leaving 7 bases between the germline ends. The CDR3 length is 13 residues. CDR1 and CDR2 from the germline V gene are LGHNA and YSLEER.

This clone has a handful of counts. The V call is TRBV7-8, the J call TRBJ2-1; TRBD2 agrees at 7 bases. Germline V CDR1 and CDR2: SGHVS, FQNEAQ. The CDR3 has 14 amino acids. J was trimmed by 4 bases and V by 3 bases; bases with no gene match: 3. CDR3 sequence: CASSLAGEYNEQFF. The CDR3 coding sequence is TGTGCCAGCAGCTTGGCGGGGGAGTACAATGAGCAGTTCTTC.

This clone appeared a few times. CDR3 sequence (DNA): TGCGCCAGCAGCCAAGATCTCTCCTACCAAGAGACCCAGTACTTC. As protein: CASSQDLSYQETQYF. The rearrangement links TRBV4-3 to TRBJ2-5; D remains ambiguous. V was pared by 0 bases and J by 0 bases, with 8 bases between. CDR3 length equals 15 residues. Germline CDR1 is LGHNA and CDR2 is YSLEER.

This clone was detected a few times. CDR3 sequence reads: CASSSDRYNQPQHF. The CDR3 DNA reads as TGTGCCAGCAGCTCTGACCGATACAATCAGCCCCAGCATTTT. The chain recombines TRBV7-2 with TRBJ1-5; D gene unclear. CDR3 length: 14 residues. Germline CDR1 SGHTA, CDR2 FQGNSA. V gave up 4 bases and J gave up 3 bases, with 10 bases separating them.

The chain is built from TRBV4-3 and TRBJ2-7; 7 nucleotides align to TRBD2. The CDR3 is 16 amino acids. Germline CDR1 is LGHNA and CDR2 is YSLEER. Losses at the gene ends were 0 bases for V and 4 bases for J; bases not matched to a gene: 9. CDR3 sequence (DNA): TGCGCCAGCAGCCAAGACTGGGGGGGGACGGAGTACGAGCAGTACTTC. Its protein is CASSQDWGGTEYEQYF.

The V gene is TRBV27, the J gene TRBJ2-2, with TRBD1 as a possible D gene (6 bases). The CDR3 extends over 14 amino acids. V was trimmed by 2 bases and J by 6 bases, leaving 10 bases between them. The germline gives CDR1 MNHEY, CDR2 SMNVEV (reference sequence). CDR3 amino acids: CASSLRTGSGELFF. In nucleotides, the CDR3 is TGTGCCAGCAGTTTAAGAACAGGGTCCGGGGAGCTGTTTTTT.

In this sample, this clone turned up a few times. The rearrangement joins TRBV5-1 to TRBJ2-7; 8 nucleotides match TRBD2. The CDR3 is 13 amino acids. CDR1 is SGHRS and CDR2 is YFSETQ in the germline V gene. V shed 5 bases, J shed 1 base, and the junction held 2 bases outside the gene matches. The CDR3 region is CASSTGGSYEQYF. CDR3 nucleotide sequence: TGCGCCAGCAGTACGGGAGGGTCCTACGAGCAGTACTTC.

This chain links TRBV23-1 with TRBJ1-5, with D possibly matching TRBD1 (5 bases). TRBV23-1 is assigned to the ORF class and has an uncertain function. The V and J ends lost 8 bases and 1 base respectively, with 15 bases between them. The CDR3 extends over 15 amino acids. The DNA of the CDR3 is TGCGCCAGCTCTCGGGGGATTCGGAGCAATCAGCCCCAGCATTTT. Translation gives CASSRGIRSNQPQHF.